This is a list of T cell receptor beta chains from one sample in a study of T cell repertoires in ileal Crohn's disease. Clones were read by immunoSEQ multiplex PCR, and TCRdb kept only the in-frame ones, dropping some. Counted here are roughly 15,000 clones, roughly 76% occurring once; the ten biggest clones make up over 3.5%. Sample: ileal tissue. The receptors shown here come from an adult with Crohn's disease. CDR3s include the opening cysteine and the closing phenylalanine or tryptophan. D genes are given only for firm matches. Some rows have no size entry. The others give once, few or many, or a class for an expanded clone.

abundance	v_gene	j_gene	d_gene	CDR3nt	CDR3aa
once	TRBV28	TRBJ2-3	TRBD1	TGTGCCAGCAGTTCGTGGACAGGGGGGAACACAGATACGCAGTATTTT	CASSSWTGGNTDTQYF
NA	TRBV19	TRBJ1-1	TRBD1	TGTGCCAGTAGCCTCGGACAGGGGGGGAGCACTGAAGCTTTCTTT	CASSLGQGGSTEAFF
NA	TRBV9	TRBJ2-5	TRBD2	TGTGCCAGCAGCGTAGGGAACGGGGGGGGGCAGGAGACCCAGTACTTC	CASSVGNGGGQETQYF
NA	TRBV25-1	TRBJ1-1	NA	TGTGCCAGCAGTGACTACACCATGAACACTGAAGCTTTCTTT	CASSDYTMNTEAFF
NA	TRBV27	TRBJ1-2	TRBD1	TGTGCCAGCAGTTTCGCCTCGACAGGGGTCGGCTACACCTTC	CASSFASTGVGYTF
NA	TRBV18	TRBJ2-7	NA	NA	CASHPSGRDRGYEQYF
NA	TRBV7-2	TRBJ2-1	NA	TGTGCCAGCAGCTCGGGACCTCGGAATGAGCAGTTCTTC	CASSSGPRNEQFF
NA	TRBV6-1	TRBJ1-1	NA	TGTGCCAGCAGTGAAGGGCTCAGACGGGGTGGAAGCACTGAAGCTTTCTTT	CASSEGLRRGGSTEAFF
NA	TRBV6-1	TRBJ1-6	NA	TGTGCCAGCAGTGAAGTAGAAAATTCACCCCTCCACTTT	CASSEVENSPLHF
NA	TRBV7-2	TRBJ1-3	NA	TGTGCCAGCAGCCACGAGGCAGGGAGAGACAGAAACACCATATATTTT	CASSHEAGRDRNTIYF
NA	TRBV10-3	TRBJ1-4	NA	TGTGCCATCAGTGAGTCGCATCAGGAGGAAAAACTGTTTTTT	CAISESHQEEKLFF
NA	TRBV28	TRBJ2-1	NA	TGTGCCAGCAGTTCACCCACCCCAGGGTTGGGGGACAATGAGCAGTTCTTC	CASSSPTPGLGDNEQFF
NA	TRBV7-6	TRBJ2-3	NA	TGTGCCAGCAGCTTAGGCCTCTTCACAGATACGCAGTATTTT	CASSLGLFTDTQYF
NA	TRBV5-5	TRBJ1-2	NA	TGTGCCAGCAATGGGGGCGATGGCTACACCTTC	CASNGGDGYTF
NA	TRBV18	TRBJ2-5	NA	TGTGCCAGCTCCCAAGGTCAAGAGACCCAGTACTTC	CASSQGQETQYF
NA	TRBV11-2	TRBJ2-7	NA	TGTGCCAGCAGCTTAGATACGATCTACGAGCAGTACTTC	CASSLDTIYEQYF
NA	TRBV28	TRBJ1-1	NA	TGTGCCAGCAGTTTGATCGGGGGGGACACTGAAGCTTTCTTT	CASSLIGGDTEAFF
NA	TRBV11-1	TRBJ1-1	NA	TGTGCCAGCAGCTTATCAGGGAACACTGAAGCTTTCTTT	CASSLSGNTEAFF
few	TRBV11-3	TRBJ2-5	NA	TGTGCCAGCAGCTTAGACGGAGAGACCCAGTACTTC	CASSLDGETQYF
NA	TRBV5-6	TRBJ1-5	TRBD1	TGTGCCAGCAGCTTTCGACAGGGGGCTGAACAGCCCCAGCATTTT	CASSFRQGAEQPQHF
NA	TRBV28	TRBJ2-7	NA	TGTGCCAGCAGCGCCGGGGGCATTAGTACCGAGCAGTACTTC	CASSAGGISTEQYF
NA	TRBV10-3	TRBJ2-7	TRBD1	TGTGCCATCAGGAGGGACAGGGGGCTAGACGAGCAGTACTTC	CAIRRDRGLDEQYF
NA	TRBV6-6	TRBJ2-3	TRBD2	TGTGCCAGCCTCCGCGGGAGCGGCACAGATACGCAGTATTTT	CASLRGSGTDTQYF
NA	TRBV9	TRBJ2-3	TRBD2	TGTGCCAGCAGCGTAGCTTCACTAGCGGGCCTGACAGATACGCAGTATTTT	CASSVASLAGLTDTQYF
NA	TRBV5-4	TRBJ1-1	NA	TGTGCCAGCAGCCTCCCGAACACTGAAGCTTTCTTT	CASSLPNTEAFF
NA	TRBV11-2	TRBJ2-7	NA	TGTGCCAGCAGCTCCGCCGGTCCAGCTACCTCCTACGAGCAGTACTTC	CASSSAGPATSYEQYF
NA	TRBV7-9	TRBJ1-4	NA	TGTGCCAGCAGCCCAATGGATGGCTATGAAAAACTGTTTTTT	CASSPMDGYEKLFF
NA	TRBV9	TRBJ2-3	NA	TGTGCCAGCAGCGTAGCACTCCGTACCACAGATACGCAGTATTTT	CASSVALRTTDTQYF
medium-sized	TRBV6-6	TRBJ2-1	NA	TGTGCCAGCAGTTGGCAGGGGCAATACAATGAGCAGTTCTTC	CASSWQGQYNEQFF
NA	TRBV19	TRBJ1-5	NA	TGTGCCAGTAGTATGACTGCCAATAATCAGCCCCAGCATTTT	CASSMTANNQPQHF
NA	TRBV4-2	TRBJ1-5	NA	TGTGCCAGCAGCCCCGAGTGGGAAAACAATCAGCCCCAGCATTTT	CASSPEWENNQPQHF
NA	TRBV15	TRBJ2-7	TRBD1	TGTGCCACCAGCAGGGCTAGGGACAGCACCTACGAGCAGTACTTC	CATSRARDSTYEQYF
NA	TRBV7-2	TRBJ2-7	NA	TGTGCCAGCAGCTTAGAGGGACCCGGGACCGTCTCCTACGAGCAGTACTTC	CASSLEGPGTVSYEQYF
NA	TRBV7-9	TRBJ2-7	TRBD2	TGTGCCAGCAGTCGTCGGGAGGGCCCGCGAGAGCAGTACTTC	CASSRREGPREQYF
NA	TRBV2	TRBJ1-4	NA	TGTGCCAGTATCAGTAGGGCTGATGAAAAACTGTTTTTT	CASISRADEKLFF
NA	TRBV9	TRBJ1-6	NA	TGTGCCAGCAGCGTAGAGGGAGGGTATAATTCACCCCTCCACTTT	CASSVEGGYNSPLHF
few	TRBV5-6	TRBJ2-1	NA	TGTGCCAGCAGCCTTGGACAGGGCGGGGGGGCCGCGTTTGGCCAGTTCTTC	CASSLGQGGGAAFGQFF
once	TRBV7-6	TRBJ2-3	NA	TGTGCCAGCAGCTTGTTTTCGGACACAGATACGCAGTATTTT	CASSLFSDTDTQYF
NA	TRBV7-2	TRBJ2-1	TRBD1	TGTGCCAGCAGCTTAGGACAGGGCTCCTACAATGAGCAGTTCTTC	CASSLGQGSYNEQFF
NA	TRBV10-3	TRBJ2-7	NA	TGTGCCATCAGTGAGGGCTCCGCCCTCTCCTACGAGCAGTACTTC	CAISEGSALSYEQYF
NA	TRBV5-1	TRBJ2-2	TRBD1	TGCGCCAGCAGCGTAGGGGGCGCCGGCACCGGGGAGCTGTTTTTT	CASSVGGAGTGELFF
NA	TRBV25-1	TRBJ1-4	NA	TGTGCCAGCAGTGCTTTCTCAACTAATGAAAAACTGTTTTTT	CASSAFSTNEKLFF
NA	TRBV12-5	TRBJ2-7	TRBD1	TGTGCTAGTGGTTTGGAAAGGTCGGGGCAGGGGGACGGTGACTCCTACGAGCAGTACTTC	CASGLERSGQGDGDSYEQYF
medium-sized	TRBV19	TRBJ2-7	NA	TGTGCCAGTAGACCCGCAGGGCTTTCTACCGAGCAGTACTTC	CASRPAGLSTEQYF
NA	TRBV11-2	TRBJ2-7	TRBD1	TGTGCCAGCAGCTTAGATAGGGACAGGGGCTACTACGAGCAGTACTTC	CASSLDRDRGYYEQYF
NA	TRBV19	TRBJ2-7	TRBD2	TGTGCCAGTAGTCCGGGAGGGGGTGCGAACGAGCAGTACTTC	CASSPGGGANEQYF
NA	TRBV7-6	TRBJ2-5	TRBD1	TGTGCCAGCAGCCCTCTTGGGGACAGGGGGCTGGAGACCCAGTACTTC	CASSPLGDRGLETQYF
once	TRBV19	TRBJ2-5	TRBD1	TGTGCCAGTAGCCTCCAGACCGGGACAGCGGAAGAGACCCAGTACTTC	CASSLQTGTAEETQYF
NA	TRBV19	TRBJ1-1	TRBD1	TGTGCCAGTGGGACAGGGGAACACACTGAAGCTTTCTTT	CASGTGEHTEAFF
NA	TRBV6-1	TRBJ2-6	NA	TGTGCCAGCAATCCCTCGAGCTCTGGGGCCAACGTCCTGACTTTC	CASNPSSSGANVLTF
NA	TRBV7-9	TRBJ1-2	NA	TGTGCCAGCAGCTTGACAGCTAATAACTATGGCTACACCTTC	CASSLTANNYGYTF
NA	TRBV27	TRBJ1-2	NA	TGTGCCAGCAGGCCTTCGGGAGGGGGATCCCAAAGCTACACCTTC	CASRPSGGGSQSYTF
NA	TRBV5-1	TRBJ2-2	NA	TGCGCCAGCAGCTTGGAACCAAGAGGGCTTACCGGGGAGCTGTTTTTT	CASSLEPRGLTGELFF
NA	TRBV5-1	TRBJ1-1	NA	TGCGCCAGCAGCTTAGGGTCTGGGGGCCCATTTTCTGAAGCTTTCTTT	CASSLGSGGPFSEAFF
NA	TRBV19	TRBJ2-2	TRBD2	TGTGCCAGTAGTATCCGACTAGCGCCCAAGGCCGGGGAGCTGTTTTTT	CASSIRLAPKAGELFF